One and the same sample provided the 28 T cell receptor beta chains below, sequenced in a study of beta chain features in type 1 diabetes. The entirety of the isolated RNA underwent reverse transcription, so expressed TCRB transcripts were sequenced. Profiling relied on immunoSEQ multiplex PCR, and the TCRdb table lists in-frame clones only, not all of them. The sample lists just over 600,000 clones; about 16% were seen once. The sample consisted of naive CD4+ T cells from blood. The receptor set was obtained from a man between 18 and 35 years old in good health.

This clone has more than one count but fewer than ten. V gene TRBV11-3 combines with J gene TRBJ2-1; D gene unclear. The germline V gene encodes CDR1 SGHNT and CDR2 YENEEA. The CDR3 consists of 13 residues. The V end lost 3 bases, the J end lost 7 bases, and 10 bases lay between the germline ends. CDR3 DNA sequence: TGTGCCAGCAGCTTCGAGGTTCAGAATGAGCAGTTCTTC. Residues: CASSFEVQNEQFF.

V and J are TRBV5-4 and TRBJ2-2, with 12 bases that match TRBD2. This CDR3 has 16 amino acids. V dropped 4 bases and J dropped 4; count of bases not matched to a gene: 5. The germline V gene encodes CDR1 SGHNT and CDR2 YYREEE (reference sequence). The chain's CDR3 is CASSQLAGGSTGELFF. The CDR3 coding sequence is TGTGCCAGCAGCCAGCTAGCGGGAGGGAGCACCGGGGAGCTGTTTTTT.

The V and J genes are TRBV29-1 and TRBJ2-7, with 9 bases that match TRBD2. The V gene's germline CDR1 is SQVTM and CDR2 ANQGSEA. Trimming at V came to 4 bases and at J to 5 bases, leaving 9 bases not matched to a gene. The CDR3 has 14 amino acids. Written as DNA, the CDR3 is TGCAGCGTTGGGGCTAGCGGGATCAATCACGAGCAGTACTTC. This codes for CSVGASGINHEQYF.

The V gene is TRBV2, the J gene TRBJ2-7; D tentatively fits TRBD1 or TRBD2 (6 bases each). Germline CDR1 reads SNHLY; CDR2 reads FYNNEI. The length of the CDR3 is 13 residues. Trimming shortened V by 5 bases and J by 2 bases, and 10 bases separated the two germline ends. CDR3: CASSKGGTYEQYF. The CDR3 coding sequence is TGTGCCAGCAGTAAGGGGGGTACCTACGAGCAGTACTTC.

The rearrangement uses TRBV27 and TRBJ2-1; 13 positions agree with TRBD2. This CDR3 has 18 amino acids. V was clipped by 6 bases and J by 0 bases; unmatched bases: 8. CDR1 MNHEY and CDR2 SMNVEV come from the germline V gene (reference sequence). CDR3 DNA sequence: TGTGCCAGCAGACCGGGACTAGCGGGATTGGGCTCCTACAATGAGCAGTTCTTC. It translates to CASRPGLAGLGSYNEQFF.

The rearrangement joins TRBV9 to TRBJ2-2; D remains ambiguous. CDR1 and CDR2 from the germline V gene are SGDLS and YYNGEE. V shed 0 bases and J shed 0 bases, with 9 bases lying between them. The CDR3 consists of 16 residues. The DNA for the CDR3 is TGTGCCAGCAGCGTAGAGCCTGCGCCGAACACCGGGGAGCTGTTTTTT. It yields the protein CASSVEPAPNTGELFF.

The V and J genes are TRBV7-2 and TRBJ1-5; the match to TRBD1 covers 9 bases. Looked up from germline, CDR1 is SGHTA and CDR2 is FQGNSA. V trimming: 4 bases; J trimming: 8 bases; junction bases outside the gene matches: 15. The CDR3 runs to 17 residues. The CDR3 bases are TGTGCCAGCAGCTGGGGACCGGGACAGGGAATCATAGAGCCCCAGCATTTT. Its translation is CASSWGPGQGIIEPQHF.

The V and J genes are TRBV12-5 and TRBJ2-2, with D unresolved. From germline, CDR1 is LGHNT and CDR2 FRNRAP. The CDR3 is 14 amino acids. Deletions cut 2 bases from V and 8 bases from J, with 12 bases between. CDR3: CASGLLGFAGELFF. The CDR3 DNA reads TGTGCTAGTGGTTTGCTAGGTTTTGCTGGGGAGCTGTTTTTT. Variable domain in full (rest from reference TRBV12-5 and TRBJ2-2): DARVTQTPRHKVTEMGQEVTMRCQPILGHNTVFWYRQTMMQGLELLAYFRNRAPLDDSGMPKDRFSAEMPDATLATLKIQPSEPRDSAVYFCASGLLGFAGELFFGEGSRLTVL.

This chain joins TRBV9 and TRBJ2-6; unclear D gene. V lost 4 bases and J lost 2, with 16 bases in between. The germline CDR1 and CDR2 sequences are SGDLS and YYNGEE. This CDR3 contains 17 residues. The CDR3 reads CASSPRRVQTGANVLTF. The CDR3 coding sequence is TGTGCCAGCAGCCCCCGTAGAGTCCAAACTGGGGCCAACGTCCTGACTTTC.

V is TRBV11-2 and J is TRBJ2-1, with TRBD2 identical over 8 bases. The CDR3 has 15 amino acids. Germline CDR1 reads SGHAT; CDR2 reads FQNNGV. V gave up 5 bases and J gave up 4 bases; unmatched junction bases: 7. The CDR3: CASSTRLALYNEQFF. Here the CDR3 DNA reads TGTGCCAGCAGCACCCGACTAGCGCTTTACAATGAGCAGTTCTTC. The whole variable domain, filled in from reference TRBV11-2 and TRBJ2-1, reads EAGVAQSPRYKIIEKRQSVAFWCNPISGHATLYWYQQILGQGPKLLIQFQNNGVVDDSQLPKDRFSAERLKGVDSTLKIQPAKLEDSAVYLCASSTRLALYNEQFFGPGTRLTVL.

This clone was detected only a few times. The chain couples TRBV5-4 to TRBJ1-1; 9 bases align to TRBD1. Germline V lookup: CDR1 SGHNT, CDR2 YYREEE (reference sequence). V gave up 4 bases and J gave up 4 bases; unmatched junction bases: 5. CDR3 length equals 14 residues. The CDR3, as DNA: TGTGCCAGCAGCCTGGGACAGGGAGGCACTGAAGCTTTCTTT. It codes for CASSLGQGGTEAFF.

There are a few counts of this clone. V is TRBV10-3 and J is TRBJ2-5; possible D gene TRBD1, 6 bases. The CDR3 has 14 residues. The V gene's germline CDR1 is ENHRY and CDR2 SYGVKD. CDR3 sequence reads: CATRTVISQETQYF. The CDR3 DNA reads TGTGCTACCCGGACAGTCATTTCTCAAGAGACCCAGTACTTC.

The chain couples TRBV6-5 to TRBJ2-3; D possibly corresponds to TRBD1 (5 bases). V lost 8 bases, J lost 7 bases, and 16 bases lay in between. Per the germline V gene, CDR1 is MNHEY and CDR2 is SVGAGI. The CDR3 spans 13 residues. The CDR3 protein is CASSGWADHTQYF. The CDR3 DNA sequence: TGTGCCAGCTCAGGGTGGGCGGATCATACGCAGTATTTT.

The J gene is TRBJ2-1, the V gene TRBV7-2, with D perhaps TRBD2 (5 bases). V gave up 5 bases and J gave up 10 bases, with 21 bases separating them. Per germline, CDR1 SGHTA and CDR2 FQGNSA. This CDR3 comprises 15 residues. CDR3 DNA: TGTGCCAGCAGCACCCACCGGACTCGGTGGAGGGAGCAGTTCTTC. This translates into CASSTHRTRWREQFF. Drawing the rest from reference TRBV7-2 and TRBJ2-1, the complete variable domain is GAGVSQSPSNKVTEKGKDVELRCDPISGHTALYWYRQSLGQGLEFLIYFQGNSAPDKSGLPSDRFSAERTGGSVSTLTIQRTQQEDSAVYLCASSTHRTRWREQFFGPGTRLTVL.

The chain has TRBV5-4 and TRBJ2-7; TRBD2 aligns across 14 bases. The V gene's germline CDR1 is SGHNT and CDR2 YYREEE (reference sequence). V was clipped by 2 bases and J by 2 bases; unmatched bases: 3. The CDR3 totals 16 residues. The chain's CDR3 is CASSFLGLAGAYEQYF. DNA of the CDR3: TGTGCCAGCAGCTTCTTGGGACTAGCGGGAGCCTACGAGCAGTACTTC. The full variable domain, with the rest looked up from reference TRBV5-4 and TRBJ2-7, is ETGVTQSPTHLIKTRGQQVTLRCSSQSGHNTVSWYQQALGQGPQFIFQYYREEENGRGNFPPRFSGLQFPNYSSELNVNALELDDSALYLCASSFLGLAGAYEQYFGPGTRLTVT.

The chain couples TRBV5-4 to TRBJ2-5; 8 bases align to TRBD2. The germline gives CDR1 SGHNT, CDR2 YYREEE (reference sequence). V shed 3 bases and J 1 base; nucleotides not matched to a gene: 5. The CDR3 spans 15 residues. DNA of the CDR3: TGTGCCAGCAGCTGGAACCGGGGGGGCCAAGAGACCCAGTACTTC. This encodes CASSWNRGGQETQYF.

This clone was picked up a small number of times. J is TRBJ1-6 and V is TRBV9; D uncertain. Germline-derived CDR1 and CDR2 are SGDLS and YYNGEE. The CDR3 runs 14 residues. Trimming left V 0 bases short and J 10 bases short, with 11 bases between. In nucleotides, the CDR3 is TGTGCCAGCAGCGTAGCCCAGGATCGCTCACCCCTCCACTTT. It yields the protein CASSVAQDRSPLHF.

This clone was found once. The chain combines TRBV9 with TRBJ2-5; 7 nucleotides align to TRBD1. CDR1 and CDR2 (germline): SGDLS, YYNGEE. The ends lost 2 bases at V and 7 bases at J; junction bases unmatched: 8. CDR3 size: 14 residues. For the CDR3, the DNA is TGTGCCAGCAGCGTGGATACAGGGGAAAGGACCCAGTACTTC. Translating gives CASSVDTGERTQYF.

V gene TRBV25-1 combines with J gene TRBJ2-3; 7 bases fit TRBD2. This CDR3 is built from 11 residues. Looked up from germline, CDR1 is MGHDK and CDR2 is SYGVNS. Unmatched junction bases numbered 1, after V lost 3 bases and J lost 10 bases. The CDR3 DNA is TGTGCCAGCAGTGAGCTAGCGGCGCAGTATTTT. It encodes CASSELAAQYF. The full variable domain, rest sourced from reference TRBV25-1 and TRBJ2-3, is EADIYQTPRYLVIGTGKKITLECSQTMGHDKMYWYQQDPGMELHLIHYSYGVNSTEKGDLSSESTVSRIRTEHFPLTLESARPSHTSQYLCASSELAAQYFGPGTRLTVL.

This clone has more than one count but fewer than ten. This chain uses TRBV29-1 with TRBJ1-5; tentatively, D is TRBD1 (5 bases). Germline V CDR1 and CDR2: SQVTM, ANQGSEA. The CDR3 runs to 14 residues. V lost 3 bases and J 4 bases, leaving 13 bases between the germline ends. CDR3 sequence (DNA): TGCAGCGTTGATACTCGTCAGGGTAATCAGCCCCAGCATTTT. It yields the protein CSVDTRQGNQPQHF.

This clone was observed at least ten times. The V gene is TRBV14, the J gene TRBJ1-1; D remains unclear. From germline, CDR1 is SGHDN and CDR2 FVKESK. This CDR3 is 14 amino acids long. Trimming left V 4 bases short and J 3 bases short, with 12 bases between. The CDR3 DNA sequence: TGTGCCAGCAGCCGGCTGGGTTGGGACACTGAAGCTTTCTTT. Its protein is CASSRLGWDTEAFF. Full variable domain (remainder filled in from reference TRBV14 and TRBJ1-1): EAGVTQFPSHSVIEKGQTVTLRCDPISGHDNLYWYRRVMGKEIKFLLHFVKESKQDESGMPNNRFLAERTGGTYSTLKVQPAELEDSGVYFCASSRLGWDTEAFFGQGTRLTVV.

This clone appeared a few times. The chain combines TRBV29-1 with TRBJ1-2; D remains ambiguous. V was trimmed by 1 base and J by 7 bases, leaving 10 bases between them. Germline lookup yields CDR1 SQVTM and CDR2 ANQGSEA. This CDR3 spans 12 amino acids. The CDR3 here is CSVEGRASGYTF. The CDR3 coding sequence is TGCAGCGTTGAAGGGAGGGCCTCTGGCTACACCTTC.

J is TRBJ2-7 and V is TRBV27; D perhaps matches TRBD1 (6 bases). V was cut by 6 bases and J by 2 bases, with 14 bases left in between. The CDR3 is 14 amino acids. Germline V gene data show CDR1 as MNHEY and CDR2 as SMNVEV (reference sequence). CDR3 in amino acids: CASRLQGSAYEQYF. In DNA form, the CDR3 reads TGTGCCAGCAGACTACAGGGAAGCGCCTACGAGCAGTACTTC.

This clone was found a few times. This chain uses TRBV29-1 with TRBJ2-2; a weak D match, TRBD1 (5 bases). Germline CDR1 reads SQVTM; CDR2 reads ANQGSEA. The CDR3 is made up of 14 amino acids. V was shortened by 5 bases and J by 5 bases, with 15 bases between the two germline ends. The CDR3: CSVRGRVKTGELFF. For the CDR3, the DNA is TGCAGCGTTCGAGGCAGGGTAAAAACCGGGGAGCTGTTTTTT.

The chain joins TRBV28 to TRBJ2-1, with a possible D match to TRBD1 (5 bases). The germline V gene encodes CDR1 MDHEN and CDR2 SYDVKM. Trimming took off 1 base at V and 6 bases at J, with 16 bases between the two ends. This CDR3 has 16 residues. CDR3 residues: CASSLLGRAFSNEQFF. The CDR3 DNA reads as TGTGCCAGCAGTTTATTGGGCAGGGCCTTTTCCAATGAGCAGTTCTTC. Complete variable domain (other parts from reference TRBV28 and TRBJ2-1): DVKVTQSSRYLVKRTGEKVFLECVQDMDHENMFWYRQDPGLGLRLIYFSYDVKMKEKGDIPEGYSVSREKKERFSLILESASTNQTSMYLCASSLLGRAFSNEQFFGPGTRLTVL.

The J gene is TRBJ2-1, the V gene TRBV4-3; 8 bases are a match to TRBD2. Germline V gives CDR1 LGHNA, CDR2 YSLEER. This CDR3 region has 16 residues. With 2 bases clipped from V and 8 bases from J, the junction kept 11 bases outside the gene matches. CDR3 bases: TGCGCCAGCAGCCAAAAATCCACGCCGGGACTAGATGAGCAGTTCTTC. This translates into CASSQKSTPGLDEQFF.

This clone turned up a few times. DNA for the CDR3: TGTGCCACCAGCAGAGATCCAGGAGGCACTGAAGCTTTCTTT. Its protein is CATSRDPGGTEAFF. The chain carries TRBV15 and TRBJ1-1, with D unresolved. Germline CDR1 reads LNHNV; CDR2 reads YYDKDF (reference sequence). V was shortened by 0 bases and J by 4 bases, with 9 bases between the two germline ends. The CDR3 is made up of 14 amino acids.

Only a few counts were recorded for this clone. The chain links TRBV9 to TRBJ2-1; 8 bases line up with TRBD2. Germline values: CDR1 SGDLS, CDR2 YYNGEE. The trim removed 0 bases at V and 2 bases at J, leaving 1 base unmatched. This CDR3 comprises 15 residues. The CDR3: CASSVGGRPYNEQFF. The CDR3, as DNA: TGTGCCAGCAGCGTAGGCGGGAGGCCCTACAATGAGCAGTTCTTC.